Reported below is one TCR beta chain. This record comes from a study of blood T cell dynamics during melanoma immunotherapy. The CDR3 has 14 amino acids. Germline loops: CDR1 SGHRS, CDR2 YFSETQ. V lost 4 bases and J lost 7, with 14 bases in between. The table came from immunoSEQ multiplex PCR; TCRdb's copy has only in-frame clones and leaves some out. The sample carries some 10,000 clones, more than 85% recorded once. Time point reported: pre-treatment baseline. The receptor's source is a human donor with melanoma. Sample: blood, taken from a patient treated with checkpoint blockade. The chain recombines TRBV5-1 with TRBJ2-2; weak D call: TRBD1 (5 bases). In nucleotides, the CDR3 is TGCGCCAGCAGCCCTTGGGGCGCTGGCGGGGAGCTGTTTTTT. Translated, it gives CASSPWGAGGELFF.